The rows below give T cell receptor beta chains drawn from one sample of a study of T cells in localized non-small cell lung cancer. Libraries were prepared by immunoSEQ multiplex PCR; TCRdb keeps only in-frame clonotypes and omits some of them. This table has around 2,400 clones, roughly 26% appearing once. The specimen was lung tumor tissue, collected before any cancer treatment. The receptors stem from a male donor aged 60 or older with stage III squamous cell lung carcinoma. The CDR3 runs from the conserved cysteine through the conserved F or W. A D gene is named only where the DNA matches it firmly.

d_gene,v_gene,j_gene,len,CDR3aa
TRBD1,TRBV14,TRBJ2-3,21,CASSQDPSARGHEKGADTQYF
.,TRBV6-8,TRBJ2-1,17,CASSYSFRDGGYNEQFF
.,TRBV29-1,TRBJ1-2,12,CSVAGTAYGYTF
TRBD2,TRBV23-1,TRBJ2-3,16,CASSQEGGSSTDTQYF
.,TRBV6-8,TRBJ2-7,15,CASSSPGHLSYEQYF
.,TRBV19,TRBJ1-2,15,CASSSPGGVNYGYTF
TRBD2,TRBV11-3,TRBJ2-3,18,CASSLPRTSGSSADTQYF
TRBD2,TRBV9,TRBJ2-4,18,CASSVGASGYLAKNIQYF
TRBD1,TRBV6-8,TRBJ2-1,13,CASSRDSSNEQFF
TRBD2,TRBV6-8,TRBJ2-3,15,CASSQTSGGADTQYF
TRBD2,TRBV28,TRBJ2-1,18,CASSSLRGSGRGYNEQFF
TRBD1,TRBV10-3,TRBJ1-2,14,CAISESDRDYGYTF
TRBD2,TRBV11-3,TRBJ2-3,14,CASSRGLSGDTQYF
.,TRBV11-3,TRBJ2-3,14,CASSFRGLTDTQYF
TRBD1,TRBV5-1,TRBJ2-7,18,CASSLHFLPGQGFNEQYF
.,TRBV11-3,TRBJ2-2,16,CASSFLTGANTGELFF
.,TRBV6-7,TRBJ1-1,11,CASSQQGEAFF
.,TRBV19,TRBJ1-3,15,CASSIAGTSGNTIYF
.,TRBV11-3,TRBJ2-2,15,CASSFFRGNTGELFF
.,TRBV11-3,TRBJ2-7,14,CASSLGRGTYEQYF
TRBD2,TRBV6-8,TRBJ2-3,15,CASRGGDTSTDTQYF
TRBD2,TRBV14,TRBJ2-7,16,CASSQTTSGFSYEQYF
.,TRBV2,TRBJ2-2,15,CASSVIPQGPGELFF
.,TRBV29-1,TRBJ2-7,14,CSVESSRGTYEQYF
.,TRBV5-1,TRBJ2-7,14,CASSLAGKGHEQYF
TRBD2,TRBV6-8,TRBJ2-1,15,CASSLTSGDYNEQFF
TRBD1,TRBV11-3,TRBJ1-5,14,CASSTGAGGQPQHF
.,TRBV28,TRBJ2-1,15,CASQFDRNNYNEQFF
TRBD1,TRBV18,TRBJ2-7,15,CASSPSRGRPYEQYF
.,TRBV15,TRBJ2-1,20,CATTALGRRAVGIRYNEQFF
.,TRBV6-8,TRBJ2-3,16,CASSYGAGRVTDTQYF
.,TRBV9,TRBJ2-3,13,CASSVGDDHTQYF
.,TRBV30,TRBJ1-3,17,CAWSGGGVFFSGNTIYF
TRBD2,TRBV5-1,TRBJ2-1,15,CASSLSGTPYNEQFF
TRBD1,TRBV12-5,TRBJ2-7,14,CASTSGDRRYEQYF
TRBD2,TRBV6-8,TRBJ2-1,16,CASRGRNSGSINEQFF
.,TRBV9,TRBJ1-4,15,CASSSLRGQKEKLFF
.,TRBV11-3,TRBJ2-2,16,CASSPRLGENTGELFF
TRBD1,TRBV10-3,TRBJ1-1,13,CASGGQKNTEAFF
TRBD1,TRBV9,TRBJ2-7,13,CASSPTTGSEQYF
TRBD1,TRBV5-1,TRBJ1-1,15,CASSLSAGGDTEAFF
TRBD2,TRBV11-3,TRBJ2-1,18,CASSLSMTSPSSYNEQFF
TRBD1,TRBV5-1,TRBJ1-3,15,CASSLGQGTGNTIYF
.,TRBV6-8,TRBJ2-7,14,CASSSPSFGYEQYF
.,TRBV30,TRBJ2-7,13,CASRGGNLYEQYF
TRBD2,TRBV15,TRBJ2-7,15,CATSRDGTSGNEQYF
.,TRBV11-3,TRBJ2-1,15,CASSLAEYTYNEQFF
.,TRBV18,TRBJ1-1,15,CASSPTNRQGTEAFF
TRBD2,TRBV6-8,TRBJ2-1,16,CASSPTGTSNYNEQFF
.,TRBV6-8,TRBJ2-1,13,CASRWSSYNEQFF
TRBD2,TRBV15,TRBJ2-3,16,CATSRVRAGGGDTQYF
.,TRBV28,TRBJ2-2,14,CASSLGGSIGELFF
.,TRBV19,TRBJ2-2,15,CASSASGAGTGELFF
.,TRBV6-8,TRBJ1-1,13,CASSYFSPTEAFF
.,TRBV28,TRBJ2-6,17,CASSLWRGSSGANVLTF
TRBD2,TRBV9,TRBJ2-2,17,CASSGRAGAWYTGELFF
.,TRBV6-4,TRBJ1-2,13,CASRAGANYGYTF
.,TRBV28,TRBJ2-1,13,CASTTTYFNEQFF
TRBD1,TRBV30,TRBJ2-3,14,CAWSQGVSTDTQYF